The T cell receptor (beta chain) under discussion was sequenced for a study of cytomegalovirus exposure and HLA in healthy donors. Notes on the study in general: TCR beta sequences numbering 15,000 to 20,000 were associated with HLA alleles at 0.05 false discovery rate in a later analysis. Presence/absence analyses treated sequencing depth as roughly uniform across donors.

Primers included in the PCR were 60 Vbeta and 13 Jbeta primers. Repertoires were generated with immunoSEQ multiplex PCR, while TCRdb's copy carries only in-frame clones and drops some. The sample yields a few hundred thousand clones, approximately 84% seen once. The CDR3 contains 18 residues. V shed 10 bases and J 0 bases; nucleotides not matched to a gene: 12. Germline V CDR1 and CDR2: SGHVS, FNYEAQ. Details on this clone: No antigen is known for it.

The sequenced sample was PBMCs. The receptor comes from a middle-aged woman in good health and CMV-seropositive. The V call is TRBV7-6, the J call TRBJ2-1; 13 nucleotides line up with TRBD2. The DNA for the CDR3 is TGTGCCACCTCGGGACTAGCGGGATCTCCGAGCTCCTACAATGAGCAGTTCTTC. It is translated as CATSGLAGSPSSYNEQFF.